A selection of T cell receptor beta chains follows, all from one sample in a study of STAT3 mutations in large granular lymphocyte leukemia. Repertoires were generated with immunoSEQ multiplex PCR, while TCRdb's copy carries only in-frame clones and drops some. The repertoire includes tens of thousands of clones, approximately 83% of them detected once, and about 12% sits in the top ten. Source material: peripheral blood mononuclear cells. The origin of the receptors is a man in his 60s with T-cell large granular lymphocyte leukemia. Some clones in this sample may be carry-over from other donors' samples. CDR3s include the opening cysteine and the closing phenylalanine or tryptophan. Fields, in order: D gene, V gene, clone size, J gene, CDR3 protein, CDR3 DNA. D genes are given only for firm matches. Only some rows state a clone size, as once, few, many or a class for expanded clones.

-	TRBV5-1	-	TRBJ1-2	CASSPGGEGVRRYTF	TGCGCCAGCAGCCCCGGGGGCGAGGGGGTCAGGCGATACACCTTC
-	TRBV19	-	TRBJ2-7	CASRGQHASYEQYF	TGTGCCTCCCGGGGGCAGCATGCATCCTACGAGCAGTACTTC
-	TRBV27	-	TRBJ2-7	CASSLSGTYAGSYEQYF	TGTGCCAGCAGTCTCTCCGGGACTTACGCTGGCTCCTACGAGCAGTACTTC
-	TRBV12-5	-	TRBJ2-3	CASANEDTQYF	TGTGCTAGTGCCAACGAGGATACGCAGTATTTT
-	TRBV5-1	-	TRBJ1-5	CASSLEQPNQPQHF	TGCGCCAGCAGCTTGGAACAGCCCAATCAGCCCCAGCATTTT
-	TRBV4-1	-	TRBJ2-5	CASSQGDSAAQETQYF	TGCGCCAGCAGCCAAGGTGATAGCGCGGCCCAAGAGACCCAGTACTTC
TRBD2	TRBV5-1	-	TRBJ2-3	CASSAAGGGLKATSTDTQYF	TGCGCCAGCAGCGCGGCGGGGGGGGGACTCAAAGCCACTAGCACAGATACGCAGTATTTT
-	TRBV10-3	-	TRBJ1-4	CAISEGQDEKLFF	TGTGCCATCAGTGAGGGGCAGGATGAAAAACTGTTTTTT
-	TRBV7-2	-	TRBJ2-7	CASSLDRTSYEQYF	TGTGCCAGCAGCTTAGACAGGACCTCCTACGAGCAGTACTTC
TRBD1	TRBV2	-	TRBJ2-3	CASRSDRGSTDTQYF	TGTGCCAGCAGATCGGACAGGGGCAGCACAGATACGCAGTATTTT
TRBD1	TRBV18	once	TRBJ2-3	CASSAGGPDTQYF	TGTGCCAGCTCCGCAGGGGGACCAGATACGCAGTATTTT
-	TRBV9	-	TRBJ2-5	CASSVGVWASETQYF	TGTGCCAGCAGCGTAGGAGTTTGGGCCTCGGAGACCCAGTACTTC
-	TRBV5-1	-	TRBJ1-2	CASSLADGSVYGYTF	TGCGCCAGCAGCCTGGCCGATGGTAGCGTCTATGGCTACACCTTC
TRBD1	TRBV7-3	-	TRBJ2-5	CASSWTGSGQETQYF	TGTGCCAGCAGCTGGACAGGGTCAGGCCAAGAGACCCAGTACTTC
TRBD1	TRBV28	-	TRBJ1-5	CASKIQGQNQPQHF	TGTGCCAGCAAGATACAGGGACAGAATCAGCCCCAGCATTTT
-	TRBV4-2	-	TRBJ1-2	CASSQDIAGVAGGYTF	TGTGCCAGCAGCCAAGATATCGCAGGGGTTGCGGGTGGCTACACCTTC
TRBD1	TRBV5-1	-	TRBJ2-3	CASSLYARGTDTQYF	TGCGCCAGCAGCTTGTATGCCAGGGGGACAGATACGCAGTATTTT